The present entry profiles one T cell receptor beta chain with its context. Its antigen is not known. Prepared TCR beta cDNA libraries contained unique molecular identifiers. Once about 0.9 to 11 million T cells were used, about 510,000 cDNA molecules resulted. TCRdb processed the PCR reads anew with MiXCR; each CDR3 protein has one entry. The table shows about 260,000 distinct CDR3 sequences, with 35% to 45% occurring only once. This sample is part of a study of post-analysis software for immune sequencing data. About the research overall: There were relapsing-remitting, secondary progressive and progressive-relapsing multiple sclerosis among the disease courses included.

Study-wide findings and caveats: Same-batch preparations were strongly co-clustered by F measure. Controls significantly exceeded multiple sclerosis patients in normalized Chao1 diversity.

The sample comprised blood. The receptor was isolated from a girl aged 5-17 years with multiple sclerosis.

In DNA form, the CDR3 reads TGTGCCAGCAGTGCCCCCGGGGGCACAGATACGCAGTATTTT. It yields the protein CASSAPGGTDTQYF. The chain has TRBV6-5 and TRBJ2-3, with D possibly TRBD2 on 5 matching bases. Trimming took off 5 bases at V and 1 base at J, with 10 bases between the two ends. In germline, CDR1 is MNHEY, CDR2 SVGAGI. The CDR3 covers 14 residues.